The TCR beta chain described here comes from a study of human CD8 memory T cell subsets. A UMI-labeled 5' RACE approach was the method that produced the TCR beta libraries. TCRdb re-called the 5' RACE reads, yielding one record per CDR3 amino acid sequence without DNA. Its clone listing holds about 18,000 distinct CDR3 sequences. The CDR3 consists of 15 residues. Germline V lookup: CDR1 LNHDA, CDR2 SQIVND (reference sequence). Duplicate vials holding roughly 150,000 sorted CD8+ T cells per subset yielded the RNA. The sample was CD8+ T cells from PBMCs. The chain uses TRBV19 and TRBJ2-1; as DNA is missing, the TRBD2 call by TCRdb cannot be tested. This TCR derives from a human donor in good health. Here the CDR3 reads CASNPTSGAFNEQFF.